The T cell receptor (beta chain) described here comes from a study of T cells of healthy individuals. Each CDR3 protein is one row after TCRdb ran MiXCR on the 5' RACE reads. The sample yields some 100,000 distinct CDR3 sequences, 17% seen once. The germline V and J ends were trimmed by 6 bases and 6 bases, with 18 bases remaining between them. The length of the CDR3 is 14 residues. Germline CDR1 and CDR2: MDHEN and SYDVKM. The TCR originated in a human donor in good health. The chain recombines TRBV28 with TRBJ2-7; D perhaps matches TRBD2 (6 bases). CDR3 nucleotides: TGTGCCAGCAGCCTAAATACTGAGGGAGGCGAGCAGTACTTC. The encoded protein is CASSLNTEGGEQYF. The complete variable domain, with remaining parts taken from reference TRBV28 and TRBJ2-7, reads DVKVTQSSRYLVKRTGEKVFLECVQDMDHENMFWYRQDPGLGLRLIYFSYDVKMKEKGDIPEGYSVSREKKERFSLILESASTNQTSMYLCASSLNTEGGEQYFGPGTRLTVT.